The rows below give T cell receptor beta chains drawn from one sample of a study of OX40 agonist ivuxolimab in advanced cancers. Profiled with immunoSEQ multiplex PCR; TCRdb holds only in-frame clones, not every one. The sample records tens of thousands of clones, about 81% being singletons. The sequencing here drew on CD4+ or CD8+ T cells sorted from blood, taken in a trial of the OX40 agonist ivuxolimab. These receptors originate from an adult with an advanced solid tumor such as melanoma, head and neck, liver or kidney cancer. Each CDR3 is given with its conserved first and last residue. D genes are given only for firm matches. Clone size, where shown, is once, few, many, or a class for clones that have expanded.

clone_size j_call d_call v_call cdr3_aa cdr3_nt
NA TRBJ2-3 NA TRBV10-3 CAISGLTGTDTQYF TGTGCCATCAGTGGACTAACAGGCACAGATACGCAGTATTTT
NA TRBJ1-6 TRBD1 TRBV9 CASSATGNSPLHF TGTGCCAGCAGCGCGACAGGGAATTCACCCCTCCACTTT
NA TRBJ2-7 NA TRBV10-3 CATSGSHYEQYF TGTGCCACCTCGGGGTCCCACTACGAGCAGTACTTC
few TRBJ2-7 NA TRBV28 CASSFGGGRRLGQYF TGTGCCAGCAGTTTCGGAGGGGGCAGACGTCTTGGGCAGTACTTC
NA TRBJ1-5 NA TRBV27 CASRTAYSNQPQHF TGTGCCAGCCGGACGGCCTATAGCAATCAGCCCCAGCATTTT
few TRBJ1-5 NA TRBV14 CASSRDSNQPQHF TGTGCCAGCAGCCGTGATAGCAATCAGCCCCAGCATTTT
NA TRBJ1-1 NA TRBV5-1 CASSLDGLTEAFF TGCGCCAGCAGCTTGGACGGACTCACTGAAGCTTTCTTT
NA TRBJ1-1 NA TRBV2 CASSEAPRDTEAFF TGTGCCAGCAGTGAAGCGCCCAGGGACACTGAAGCTTTCTTT
NA TRBJ1-2 NA TRBV25-1 CASSETGGRWGYTF TGTGCCAGCAGTGAGACAGGAGGGAGATGGGGCTACACCTTC
NA TRBJ1-2 TRBD1 TRBV11-1 CASSRYRGTNGYTF TGTGCCAGCAGCCGATACAGGGGCACCAATGGCTACACCTTC
NA TRBJ2-5 NA TRBV9 CASSVALGRKETQYF TGTGCCAGCAGCGTAGCTCTGGGCAGGAAAGAGACCCAGTACTTC
few TRBJ2-7 NA TRBV7-8 CASSFRQGNSYEQYF TGTGCCAGCAGCTTTAGGCAGGGGAACTCCTACGAGCAGTACTTC
NA TRBJ2-1 NA TRBV28 CASSLWSTSAEHEQFF TGTGCCAGCAGTTTATGGAGTACCTCAGCCGAGCATGAGCAGTTCTTC
NA TRBJ1-1 TRBD1 TRBV7-9 CASRWGQMNTEAFF TGTGCCAGCAGGTGGGGACAGATGAACACTGAAGCTTTCTTT
NA TRBJ2-7 NA TRBV7-6 CASSRGVEASYEQYF TGTGCCAGCAGCCGCGGGGTCGAAGCCTCCTACGAGCAGTACTTC
NA TRBJ1-4 NA TRBV7-6 CASSQDSINEKLFF TGTGCCAGCAGCCAGGACAGTATTAATGAAAAACTGTTTTTT